The 28 T cell receptor beta chains listed next were all sequenced from one sample in a study of T cell responses to AZD1222 COVID-19 vaccine. Repertoires were generated with immunoSEQ multiplex PCR, while TCRdb's copy carries only in-frame clones and drops some. The sample contains over 60,000 clones, around 87% of which appear only once. Sequenced here: peripheral blood, sampled on day 0 of AZD1222 vaccination. The receptors here all came from an adult in good health.

This chain links TRBV5-4 with TRBJ1-1; 7 bases line up with TRBD1. The germline V gene has CDR1 SGHNT and CDR2 YYREEE (reference sequence). Trimming cost V 4 bases and J 6 bases; bases outside gene matches: 18. The CDR3 runs to 17 residues. This CDR3 reads CASSLEIQGPIGAEAFF. The CDR3 DNA follows: TGTGCCAGCAGCCTGGAAATACAGGGGCCGATTGGGGCTGAAGCTTTCTTT.

The genes are TRBV10-3 and TRBJ1-2, with unresolved D. Germline CDR1 is ENHRY and CDR2 is SYGVKD. V was pared by 2 bases and J by 3 bases, with 10 bases between. CDR3 length equals 14 residues. CDR3 nucleotide sequence: TGTGCCATCAGTGAGAGGGCTGGGGACTATGGCTACACCTTC. Its protein is CAISERAGDYGYTF.

V gene TRBV7-3 combines with J gene TRBJ1-1, with D maybe TRBD1 (5 bases). Trimming pared 3 bases from V and 4 bases from J, leaving 12 bases between. This CDR3 has 14 amino acids. Germline values: CDR1 SGHTA, CDR2 FQGTGA. This CDR3 reads CASSFFPGVTEAFF. DNA of the CDR3: TGTGCCAGCAGCTTTTTCCCGGGGGTCACTGAAGCTTTCTTT.

This clone was seen only a few times. The V call is TRBV24-1, the J call TRBJ2-3, with D unclear. The CDR3 covers 14 residues. CDR1 KGHDR and CDR2 SFDVKD come from the germline V gene. With 4 bases removed from V and 4 bases from J, the gap between germline ends came to 11 bases. The CDR3 loop is CATSDPGRSDTQYF. In nucleotides, the CDR3 is TGTGCCACCAGTGACCCCGGCAGATCAGATACGCAGTATTTT.

The chain links TRBV7-2 to TRBJ1-5, with 7 bases identical to TRBD1. There are 16 residues in the CDR3. Germline V gene lookup returns CDR1 SGHTA and CDR2 FQGNSA. V shed 2 bases, J shed 0 bases, and the junction held 4 bases outside the gene matches. CDR3 in DNA: TGTGCCAGCAGCTTAACAGGGGCCATTAGCAATCAGCCCCAGCATTTT. It yields the protein CASSLTGAISNQPQHF.

The chain has TRBV9 and TRBJ2-1, with D uncertain. V lost 4 bases, J lost 5 bases, and 4 bases lay in between. CDR1 is SGDLS, CDR2 YYNGEE, per germline. The CDR3 loop spans 11 amino acids. The CDR3 loop is CASSLNNEQFF. Here the CDR3 DNA reads TGTGCCAGCAGCCTCAACAATGAGCAGTTCTTC.

This clone was recorded a few times. The chain is built from TRBV5-8 and TRBJ1-2; D not resolved. Trimming took off 4 bases at V and 3 bases at J, with 10 bases between the two ends. Germline values: CDR1 SGHTS, CDR2 YDEGEE. CDR3 length equals 13 residues. The CDR3 DNA reads as TGTGCCAGCAGCAAGCGGGCCTACTATGGCTACACCTTC. This gives the protein CASSKRAYYGYTF.

This clone was seen once. The chain has TRBV6-5 and TRBJ2-1; 10 bases agree with TRBD1. The V segment lost 6 bases and the J segment 4 bases; nucleotides outside the gene matches: 6. The V gene's germline CDR1 is MNHEY and CDR2 SVGAGI. The CDR3 is made up of 15 amino acids. CDR3 coding DNA: TGTGCCAGCAGCGCTCCGGGACAGGGGTACAATGAGCAGTTCTTC. This encodes CASSAPGQGYNEQFF.

The chain's CDR3 is CAWSGNRGTEAFF. CDR3 nucleotide sequence: TGTGCCTGGAGTGGCAACAGGGGCACTGAAGCTTTCTTT. The rearrangement joins TRBV30 to TRBJ1-1; TRBD1 aligns across 7 bases. The CDR3 consists of 13 residues. Germline-derived CDR1 and CDR2 are GTSNPN and SVGIG (reference sequence). V lost 1 base, J lost 4 bases, and 3 bases stayed unmatched.

This rearrangement joins TRBV25-1 to TRBJ1-2, with 8 bases identical to TRBD1. Germline CDR1 is MGHDK and CDR2 is SYGVNS. This CDR3 has 15 amino acids. Trimming took 5 bases from V and 3 from J; bases not matched to a gene: 8. CDR3 coding DNA: TGTGCCAGCAGTTCCCCTCAGGGGGCCTACTATGGCTACACCTTC. This encodes CASSSPQGAYYGYTF.

This clone has more than one count but fewer than ten. The V gene is TRBV7-8, the J gene TRBJ1-5, with D hard to call. V lost 5 bases and J 4 bases, leaving 9 bases between the germline ends. This CDR3 comprises 13 residues. The V gene's germline CDR1 is SGHVS and CDR2 FQNEAQ. CDR3 in amino acids: CASSAWENQPQHF. The CDR3 DNA reads TGTGCCAGCAGCGCCTGGGAGAATCAGCCCCAGCATTTT.

The chain carries TRBV5-1 and TRBJ2-7, with TRBD2 matching 13 bases. V lost 4 bases and J lost 7; bases outside the gene matches: 8. The CDR3 spans 15 residues. Germline CDR1 SGHRS, CDR2 YFSETQ. CDR3 amino acids: CASSLTSGGAWEQYF. CDR3 nucleotides: TGCGCCAGCAGCCTTACTAGCGGGGGGGCCTGGGAGCAGTACTTC. Supplemented by reference TRBV5-1 and TRBJ2-7, the full variable domain reads KAGVTQTPRYLIKTRGQQVTLSCSPISGHRSVSWYQQTPGQGLQFLFEYFSETQRNKGNFPGRFSGRQFSNSRSEMNVSTLELGDSALYLCASSLTSGGAWEQYFGPGTRLTVT.

This chain uses TRBV9 with TRBJ2-1, with D perhaps matching TRBD1 (5 bases). V shed 0 bases and J shed 6 bases, with 13 bases lying between them. Per the germline V gene, CDR1 is SGDLS and CDR2 is YYNGEE. This CDR3 comprises 15 residues. The CDR3 loop reads CASSVEGSAGNEQFF. The CDR3 nucleotides are TGTGCCAGCAGCGTAGAGGGGTCGGCAGGCAATGAGCAGTTCTTC.

V is TRBV28 and J is TRBJ1-4; 9 bases fit TRBD1. Germline loops: CDR1 MDHEN, CDR2 SYDVKM. V gave up 5 bases and J gave up 4 bases; unmatched junction bases: 8. The length of the CDR3 is 16 residues. The CDR3 sequence: CASSPIYRGLNEKLFF. The CDR3, as DNA: TGTGCCAGCAGTCCTATTTACAGGGGGCTTAATGAAAAACTGTTTTTT.

The chain uses TRBV30 and TRBJ2-2, with 7 bases matching TRBD1. V gave up 1 base and J gave up 1 base; unmatched junction bases: 3. Germline CDR1 reads GTSNPN; CDR2 reads SVGIG (reference sequence). CDR3 length equals 15 residues. The CDR3 DNA reads TGTGCCTGGAGTGCCGGGACAGTGAACACCGGGGAGCTGTTTTTT. This encodes CAWSAGTVNTGELFF.

The V gene is TRBV5-1, the J gene TRBJ2-2, with D possibly matching TRBD1 (6 bases). The V and J ends lost 0 bases and 5 bases respectively, with 11 bases between them. This CDR3 contains 15 residues. In germline, CDR1 is SGHRS, CDR2 YFSETQ. CDR3 in DNA: TGCGCCAGCAGCTTGGATAGTAGGGGGACCGGGGAGCTGTTTTTT. Translation gives CASSLDSRGTGELFF.

V usage is TRBV11-2 and J usage is TRBJ2-5, with D maybe TRBD1 (6 bases). Germline V CDR1 and CDR2: SGHAT, FQNNGV. The V end was cut by 2 bases, the J end by 2 bases, with 18 bases between. CDR3 length: 17 residues. The CDR3 coding sequence is TGTGCCAGCAGCTTAAGGCGGGTGACAGGCTCTCAAGAGACCCAGTACTTC. Its translation: CASSLRRVTGSQETQYF.

This clone has a single count. CDR3 region: CASSLTVLFSGYTF. The CDR3 DNA follows: TGCGCCAGCAGCTTGACAGTTTTGTTCTCCGGCTACACCTTC. V usage is TRBV5-1 and J usage is TRBJ1-2, with unresolved D. Trimming cost V 1 base and J 8 bases, with 15 bases left between them. The V gene's germline CDR1 is SGHRS and CDR2 YFSETQ. This CDR3 contains 14 residues.

J is TRBJ1-1 and V is TRBV7-8, with 9 bases fitting TRBD1. Germline values: CDR1 SGHVS, CDR2 FQNEAQ. V trimming: 6 bases; J trimming: 0 bases; junction bases outside the gene matches: 5. CDR3 length equals 15 residues. The CDR3 protein is CASRRDRVMNTEAFF. The CDR3 DNA is TGTGCCAGCAGGCGGGACAGGGTAATGAACACTGAAGCTTTCTTT.

The rearrangement links TRBV5-8 to TRBJ2-1; D is tentatively TRBD1 or TRBD2 (5 bases each). Germline lookup yields CDR1 SGHTS and CDR2 YDEGEE. V was clipped by 1 base and J by 9 bases, with 14 bases between them. The CDR3 spans 14 residues. CDR3 nucleotide sequence: TGTGCCAGCAGCTTGTTGGTTCCGGGGACTGAGCAGTTCTTC. Protein: CASSLLVPGTEQFF.

This sequence joins TRBV12-3 or TRBV12-4 and TRBJ2-1; 9 bases are a match to TRBD2. This CDR3 comprises 12 residues. V lost 5 bases to trimming and J lost 13 bases; unmatched junction nucleotides: 6. DNA for the CDR3: TGTGCCAGCAGTAGCGGGGGGCCGACCCAGTTCTTC. Translation gives CASSSGGPTQFF.

The chain employs TRBV9 and TRBJ2-7; D is ambiguous. Germline CDR1 is SGDLS and CDR2 is YYNGEE. V was trimmed by 3 bases and J by 7 bases, leaving 11 bases between them. CDR3 size: 12 residues. CDR3 loop: CASSGVLGEQYF. The DNA of the CDR3 is TGTGCCAGCAGCGGTGTCTTAGGGGAGCAGTACTTC.

This clone was seen only once. This rearrangement joins TRBV4-3 to TRBJ2-3; D not certain. Between the trimmed V and J ends, which lost 1 base and 4 bases, there was a span of 9 bases. Per germline, CDR1 LGHNA and CDR2 YSLEER. The CDR3 has 14 amino acids. The chain's CDR3 is CASSQASGADTQYF. The CDR3, as DNA: TGCGCCAGCAGCCAAGCTTCAGGAGCAGATACGCAGTATTTT.

Only one count was recorded for this clone. The rearrangement uses TRBV6-5 and TRBJ2-7; TRBD1 aligns across 9 bases. In germline, CDR1 is MNHEY, CDR2 SVGAGI. Trimming at V came to 4 bases and at J to 3 bases, leaving 7 bases not matched to a gene. The CDR3 totals 15 residues. CDR3 nucleotides: TGTGCCAGCAGTTCTTCCTGGACAGGGGTCTACGAGCAGTACTTC. Amino acid sequence: CASSSSWTGVYEQYF.

This clone came up a few times. V is TRBV4-2 and J is TRBJ2-1, with 10 bases identical to TRBD2. CDR1 is LGHNA, CDR2 YNFKEQ, per germline. V gave up 0 bases and J gave up 10 bases; unmatched junction bases: 9. The CDR3 has 16 amino acids. The DNA for the CDR3 is TGTGCCAGCAGCCAAGATCTCCTAGCGGGGGACCGGGAGCAGTTCTTC. It codes for CASSQDLLAGDREQFF.

On this clone: Germline is not matched at one junction end, which may reflect a read error. V gene TRBV3-1 (or the pseudogene TRBV3-2) combines with J gene TRBJ1-2; 8 bases are shared with TRBD1. Germline V gene lookup returns CDR1 LGHDT and CDR2 YNNKEL (reference sequence). The CDR3 is 12 residues long. CDR3 DNA sequence: TGTGCCAGCAGCCCCCAGACAGGGGTACGGGACTTC. It translates to CASSPQTGVRDF.

This chain uses TRBV20-1 with TRBJ1-6; 7 bases align to TRBD1. Germline CDR1 and CDR2: DFQATT and SNEGSKA (reference sequence). The CDR3 sequence is 14 residues long. Trimming removed 3 bases from V and 9 bases from J; junction bases left unmatched: 8. The CDR3 spells CSASEGAGGSPLHF. The CDR3 coding sequence is TGCAGTGCTAGTGAGGGGGCCGGGGGTTCACCCCTCCACTTT.

Written as DNA, the CDR3 is TGTGCCAGTAAGGGGAGTGTGAGCAATCAGCCCCAGCATTTT. As protein: CASKGSVSNQPQHF. The chain uses TRBV6-5 and TRBJ1-5; D is perhaps TRBD1 (5 bases). Germline loops: CDR1 MNHEY, CDR2 SVGAGI. Trimming removed 9 bases from V and 1 base from J, with 13 bases in between. The CDR3 is 14 amino acids.